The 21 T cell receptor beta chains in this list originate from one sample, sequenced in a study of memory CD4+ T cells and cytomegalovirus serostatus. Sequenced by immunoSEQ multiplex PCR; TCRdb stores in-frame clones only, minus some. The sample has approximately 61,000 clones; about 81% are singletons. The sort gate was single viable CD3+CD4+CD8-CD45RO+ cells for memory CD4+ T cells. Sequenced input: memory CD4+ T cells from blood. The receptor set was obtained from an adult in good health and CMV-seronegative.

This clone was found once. CDR3 region: CASSIRIGTGLYEQYF. CDR3 bases: TGTGCCAGCAGCATAAGAATCGGGACAGGGCTATACGAGCAGTACTTC. The chain recombines TRBV5-6 with TRBJ2-7; TRBD1 agrees at 9 bases. V shed 4 bases and J 4 bases; nucleotides not matched to a gene: 12. Germline V gene lookup returns CDR1 SGHDT and CDR2 YYEEEE. The CDR3 runs to 16 residues.

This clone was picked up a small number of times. As DNA, the CDR3 is TGTGCCAGCAGCTTAGGTCGGGGGGCTATTGAAGAGCAGTACTTC. Translated: CASSLGRGAIEEQYF. The V call is TRBV7-9, the J call TRBJ2-7, with D tentatively TRBD2 (7 bases). V shed 1 base and J shed 7 bases, with 17 bases lying between them. CDR3 size: 15 residues. In germline, CDR1 is SEHNR, CDR2 FQNEAQ (reference sequence).

CDR3 nucleotide sequence: TGTGCCAGCAGTGCCGCGGCGAACTCTGGGGCCAACGTCCTGACTTTC. This encodes CASSAAANSGANVLTF. V gene TRBV6-1 combines with J gene TRBJ2-6; D is ambiguous. CDR3 size: 16 residues. CDR1 MNHNS and CDR2 SASEGT come from the germline V gene. The V end lost 4 bases, the J end lost 0 bases, and 10 bases lay between the germline ends.

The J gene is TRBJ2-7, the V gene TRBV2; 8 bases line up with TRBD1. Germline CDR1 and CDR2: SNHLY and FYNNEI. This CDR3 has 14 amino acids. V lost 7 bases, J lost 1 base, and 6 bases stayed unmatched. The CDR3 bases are TGTGCCAGCACGAGGACAGGGCCTTCCTACGAGCAGTACTTC. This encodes CASTRTGPSYEQYF. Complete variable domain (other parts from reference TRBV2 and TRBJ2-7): EPEVTQTPSHQVTQMGQEVILRCVPISNHLYFYWYRQILGQKVEFLVSFYNNEISEKSEIFDDQFSVERPDGSNFTLKIRSTKLEDSAMYFCASTRTGPSYEQYFGPGTRLTVT.

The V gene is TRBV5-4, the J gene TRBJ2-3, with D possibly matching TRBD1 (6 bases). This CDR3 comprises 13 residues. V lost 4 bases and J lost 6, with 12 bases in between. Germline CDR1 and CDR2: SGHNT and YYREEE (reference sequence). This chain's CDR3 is CASSVQGRDTQYF. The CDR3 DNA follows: TGTGCCAGCAGCGTACAGGGAAGGGATACGCAGTATTTT.

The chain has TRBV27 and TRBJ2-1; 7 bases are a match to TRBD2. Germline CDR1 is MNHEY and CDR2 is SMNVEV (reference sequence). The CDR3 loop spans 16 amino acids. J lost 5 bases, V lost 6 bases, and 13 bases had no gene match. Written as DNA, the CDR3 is TGTGCCAGCAGACCTCTAGCGGTCCCCGGGAACAATGAGCAGTTCTTC. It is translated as CASRPLAVPGNNEQFF.

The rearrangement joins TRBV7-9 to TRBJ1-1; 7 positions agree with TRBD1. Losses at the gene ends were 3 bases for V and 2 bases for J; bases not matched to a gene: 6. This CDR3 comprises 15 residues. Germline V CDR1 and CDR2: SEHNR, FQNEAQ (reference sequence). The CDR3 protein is CASSLWGTANTEAFF. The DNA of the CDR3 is TGTGCCAGCAGCTTGTGGGGGACAGCCAACACTGAAGCTTTCTTT.

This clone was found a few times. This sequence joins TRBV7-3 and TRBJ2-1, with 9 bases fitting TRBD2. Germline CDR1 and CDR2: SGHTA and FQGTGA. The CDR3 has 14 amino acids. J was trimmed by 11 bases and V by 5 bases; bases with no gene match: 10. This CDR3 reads CASSLRGLAGKQFF. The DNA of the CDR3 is TGTGCCAGCAGCCTCCGTGGCCTAGCGGGGAAGCAGTTCTTC. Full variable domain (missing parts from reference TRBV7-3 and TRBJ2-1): GAGVSQTPSNKVTEKGKYVELRCDPISGHTALYWYRQSLGQGPEFLIYFQGTGAADDSGLPNDRFFAVRPEGSVSTLKIQRTERGDSAVYLCASSLRGLAGKQFFGPGTRLTVL.

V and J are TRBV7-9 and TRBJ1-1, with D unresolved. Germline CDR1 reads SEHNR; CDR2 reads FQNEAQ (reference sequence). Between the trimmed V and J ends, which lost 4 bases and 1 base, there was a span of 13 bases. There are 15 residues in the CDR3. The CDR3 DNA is TGTGCCAGCAGCTCTCTCGGTCGCTGGAACACTGAAGCTTTCTTT. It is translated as CASSSLGRWNTEAFF.

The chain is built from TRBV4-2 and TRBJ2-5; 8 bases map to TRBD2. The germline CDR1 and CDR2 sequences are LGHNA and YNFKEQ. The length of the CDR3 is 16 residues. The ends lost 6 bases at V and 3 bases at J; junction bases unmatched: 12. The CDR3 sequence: CASSHRGYGGEETQYF. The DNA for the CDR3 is TGTGCCAGCAGTCACAGAGGCTACGGGGGGGAAGAGACCCAGTACTTC.

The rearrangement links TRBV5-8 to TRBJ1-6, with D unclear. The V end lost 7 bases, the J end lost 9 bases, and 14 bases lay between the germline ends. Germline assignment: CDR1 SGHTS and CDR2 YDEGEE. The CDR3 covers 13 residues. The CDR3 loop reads CASPRTKGSPLHF. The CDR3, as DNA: TGTGCCAGCCCACGGACTAAAGGTTCACCCCTCCACTTT.

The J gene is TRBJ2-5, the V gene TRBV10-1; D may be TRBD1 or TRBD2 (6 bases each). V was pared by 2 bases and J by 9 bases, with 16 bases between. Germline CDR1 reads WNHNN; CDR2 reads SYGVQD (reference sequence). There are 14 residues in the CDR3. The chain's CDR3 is CASSEAGGPGSQYF. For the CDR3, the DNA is TGCGCCAGCAGTGAGGCCGGGGGCCCCGGGTCCCAGTACTTC.

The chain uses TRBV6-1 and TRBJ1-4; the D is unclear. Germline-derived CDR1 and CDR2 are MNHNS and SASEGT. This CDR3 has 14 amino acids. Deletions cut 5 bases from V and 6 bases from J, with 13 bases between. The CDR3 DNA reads TGTGCCAGCAGTAGGGATGACGGCGATGAAAAACTGTTTTTT. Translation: CASSRDDGDEKLFF.

In DNA form, the CDR3 reads TGTGCCAGCACCAACGACAGGGCGGGCTATGGCTACACCTTC. Translation: CASTNDRAGYGYTF. This chain connects TRBV6-1 to TRBJ1-2; 7 bases map to TRBD1. V was clipped by 7 bases and J by 4 bases; unmatched bases: 9. The CDR3 totals 14 residues. Germline loops: CDR1 MNHNS, CDR2 SASEGT.

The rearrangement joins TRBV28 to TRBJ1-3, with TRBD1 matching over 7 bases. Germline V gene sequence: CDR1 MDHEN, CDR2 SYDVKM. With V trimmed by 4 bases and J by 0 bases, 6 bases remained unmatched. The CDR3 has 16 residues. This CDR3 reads CASSYNRGLSGNTIYF. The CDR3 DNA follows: TGTGCCAGCAGTTACAACAGGGGCCTCTCTGGAAACACCATATATTTT.

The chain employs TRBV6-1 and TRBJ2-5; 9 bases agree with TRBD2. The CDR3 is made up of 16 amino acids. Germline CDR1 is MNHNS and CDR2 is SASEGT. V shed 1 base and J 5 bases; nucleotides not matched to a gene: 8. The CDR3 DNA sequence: TGTGCCAGCAGTGAAGGTTGGCTAGCGGGAACGGAGACCCAGTACTTC. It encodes CASSEGWLAGTETQYF.

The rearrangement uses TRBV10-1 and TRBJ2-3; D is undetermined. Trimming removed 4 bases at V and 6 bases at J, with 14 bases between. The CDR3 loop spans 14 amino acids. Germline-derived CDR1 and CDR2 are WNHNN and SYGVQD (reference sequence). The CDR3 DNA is TGCGCCAGCAGTGGCTCGACCCTGTCTGATACGCAGTATTTT. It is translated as CASSGSTLSDTQYF.

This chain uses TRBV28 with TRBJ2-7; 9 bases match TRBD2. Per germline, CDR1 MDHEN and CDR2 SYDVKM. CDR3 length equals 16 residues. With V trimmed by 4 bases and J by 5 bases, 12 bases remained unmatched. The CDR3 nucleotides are TGTGCCAGCAGTTACCCGAGAGCGGGAGGCTTAGACGAGCAGTACTTC. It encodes CASSYPRAGGLDEQYF. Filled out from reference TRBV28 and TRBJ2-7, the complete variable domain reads DVKVTQSSRYLVKRTGEKVFLECVQDMDHENMFWYRQDPGLGLRLIYFSYDVKMKEKGDIPEGYSVSREKKERFSLILESASTNQTSMYLCASSYPRAGGLDEQYFGPGTRLTVT.

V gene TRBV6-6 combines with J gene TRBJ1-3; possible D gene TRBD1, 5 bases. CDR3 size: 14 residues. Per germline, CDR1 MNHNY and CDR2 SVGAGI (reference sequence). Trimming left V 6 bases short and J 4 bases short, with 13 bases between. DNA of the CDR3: TGTGCCAGCAGCCCAAATGAGGGGGGAAACACCATATATTTT. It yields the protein CASSPNEGGNTIYF.

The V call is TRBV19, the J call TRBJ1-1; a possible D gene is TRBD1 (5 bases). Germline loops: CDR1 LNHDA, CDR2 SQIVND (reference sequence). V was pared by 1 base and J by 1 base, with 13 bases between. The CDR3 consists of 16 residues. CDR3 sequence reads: CASSIGSGRGNTEAFF. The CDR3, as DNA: TGTGCCAGTAGTATAGGCTCAGGGAGAGGGAACACTGAAGCTTTCTTT. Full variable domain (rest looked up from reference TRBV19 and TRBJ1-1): DGGITQSPKYLFRKEGQNVTLSCEQNLNHDAMYWYRQDPGQGLRLIYYSQIVNDFQKGDIAEGYSVSREKKESFPLTVTSAQKNPTAFYLCASSIGSGRGNTEAFFGQGTRLTVV.

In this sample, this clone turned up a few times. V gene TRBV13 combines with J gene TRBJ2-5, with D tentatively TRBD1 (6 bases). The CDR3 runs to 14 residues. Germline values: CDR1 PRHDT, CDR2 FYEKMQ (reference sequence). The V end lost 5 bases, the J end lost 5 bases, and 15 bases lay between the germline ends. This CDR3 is CASSRTTGRETQYF. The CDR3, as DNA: TGTGCCAGCAGCAGAACCACAGGGCGGGAGACCCAGTACTTC.